This T cell receptor beta chain was found in a study of T cells in Graves' hyperthyroidism and ophthalmopathy (dated by TCRdb to the late 2010s). Context from the whole study: Peripheral blood was sampled at the time of initial diagnosis, prior to any treatment. Prospective prediction of ophthalmopathy was tested in an independent validation cohort of 18 to 20 hyperthyroidism patients and 15 to 17 patients who later progressed to ophthalmopathy. Following sampling, methimazole starting at 30 mg daily was given to hyperthyroidism patients, and high-dose intravenous methylprednisolone was given to ophthalmopathy patients. TCR V-J signatures able to tell the groups apart were searched for in a discovery cohort of approximately 95 patients, of whom more than 40 had Graves' ophthalmopathy and some 60 had stable Graves' hyperthyroidism. The study also compared thyroid tissue and blood T-cell repertoires from more than five Graves' hyperthyroidism patients. According to the paper, TCR Vbeta CDR3 sequencing was carried out on 135 peripheral blood samples, which came from fewer than 50 ophthalmopathy, roughly 75 hyperthyroidism and 17 progressor patients. For training and testing, the 100 or so patients in the discovery cohort were randomly divided in a 7:3 ratio.

For this clonotype: It lacks a known antigen. No base qualities exist here, and no much larger clone lies one base off it.

TCR beta CDR3 regions were amplified from RNA transcripts. For the first round of RT-PCR on the TCR CDR3, the HTBI primer set was used together with the Qiagen OneStep RT-PCR kit. The libraries were constructed in a second round of multiplex PCR and then size-selected and purified. Sequencing of the libraries was done on an Illumina HiSeq2000 using paired-end 100 bp reads. For the original study's pipeline: SOAPnuke was used to process the raw data, throwing out any read that contained adapters or uncalled bases, had a mean Phred below 15, or lacked an exact constant-primer or identifier match. COPE v1.2.5 was used to merge high-quality paired reads, and clonotypes were defined as unique nucleotide sequences. MiTCR v1.1 was used to align the clonotypes against IMGT TRBV, TRBD and TRBJ reference segments. Only V-J combinations with frequency above 0.0001, covering 99.2% of repertoires, were analysed. A TCS score was defined as the ratio of F50 (clonal expansion) to E x V (chaos), with BLOSUM62-based TCRdist applied between CDR3 peptides within each V-J. Welch's t-statistics and random forest reduced around 510 V-J features to 13, which were used in a naive Bayes classifier (R e1071). TCRdb redid the processing of the public reads, applying fastp at Q25 and MiXCR, and retained in-frame beta chains. For every CDR3 protein sequence, its rows merge into one entry that carries the most common genes and DNA. The V and J calls and clone size come from TCRdb's table, not from the authors' own analysis. Counted in this sample were 370,000 or so distinct CDR3 sequences; more than 20% of them appeared once. Together, the top ten hold roughly 70% of the sample.

The paper as a whole reports these results and caveats: During validation, the model predicted progression to ophthalmopathy a median of around six months ahead of onset, with around 70% sensitivity and 72.22% specificity. No statistical method was used to fix the sample size in advance, and group allocation was not hidden from the investigators. A 13 V-J signature model separated ophthalmopathy from stable hyperthyroidism, with around 91% sensitivity and around 84% specificity in cross-validation and 80%/75% in testing. Most expanded thyroid clonotypes (frequency above 0.001) were also found in blood, which suggests that blood repertoires may mirror thyroid immune responses.

From cysteine to phenylalanine, the CDR3 is 13 amino acids long. Only the CDR3 region is kept as DNA, spanning 39 bases read in frame from base 1. Germline trimming amounts to 4 bases on V and 6 bases on J, with 6 as the count of junction bases outside the gene matches. Taken from the germline V gene (reference sequence), the CDR1 and CDR2 loops are LGHDT and YNNKEL. A patient counted as having stable Graves' hyperthyroidism if no progression to ophthalmopathy occurred over 18 months of follow-up. The hyperthyroidism patients were between 18 and 65 years old and newly diagnosed, with a disease duration of less than 2 months. Patients with uncontrolled infections, other autoimmune diseases, pregnancy or lactation were excluded. Clinical symptoms, serum thyroxine and TRAb, thyroid ultrasound, and orbital computed tomography formed the basis for the diagnoses. Ficoll-Paque density gradient centrifugation was used to isolate PBMCs from 8.5 to 10 ml of fresh peripheral blood. Total RNA was extracted using Trizol reagent, and RNA quality was assessed on an Agilent 2100 Bioanalyzer.

This TCR was sampled from a man aged 45 to 65 with Graves' hyperthyroidism. Source material: blood. The rearranged chain carries TRBV3-1 and TRBJ2-7, with 7 junctional bases fitting TRBD2. This receptor carries the CDR3 CASSPRGVLEQYF. The DNA reads TGTGCCAGCAGCCCCCGGGGGGTCCTCGAGCAGTACTTC.